This T cell receptor (beta chain) appears in the sequencing data of a study of identical twins (dated by TCRdb to the mid-2010s). With respect to the entire study: To test whether fetal clonotypes persist, this study deep-sequenced TCR alpha and beta repertoires from monozygotic twins, from unrelated adults of various ages, and from cord blood. To rule out contamination, the twin experiments were replicated at different times with different library preparation protocols.

CDR1 and CDR2 are read off the germline V gene as KGHSH and LQKENI. V gives up 1 base and J gives up 1 base, and the segment between their germline ends measures 10 bases. Spanning cysteine to phenylalanine, the CDR3 consists of 15 amino acids. Kept here is only the CDR3 DNA, which spans 45 bases and is read in frame from base 1. Libraries were prepared through 5' RACE. Sequencing was performed on an Illumina HiSeq 2000. Template switching introduced a universal primer binding site; the final cDNA contained a unique molecular identifier, enabling accurate counting of TCR cDNA molecules. Specific primers in the conserved constant-segment region were used to synthesize first-strand cDNA for TCR alpha and beta chains. To control for contamination, every cDNA library carried two barcodes: a SMART-Mk sample barcode plus Illumina barcodes. TruSeq adapter sequences and Illumina sample barcodes were added in two successive PCR steps. The TCR alpha and beta cDNA libraries were sequenced on the Illumina HiSeq platform using custom primers. The study's processing was this. MiGEC was used to process raw reads and extract unique molecular identifiers, and MiXCR was used to find CDR3 positions. For each individual, recombination models were inferred using an EM algorithm with the repgenHMM and IGoR tools. Shared clonotype analysis was performed with the tcR package in R, normalizing sharing by the product of cloneset sizes. To study raw recombination without the effects of thymic and clonal selection, out-of-frame nonproductive sequences were analyzed. Using fastp at Q25 and MiXCR, TCRdb reprocessed the public reads and kept productive beta chains. A single entry per CDR3 protein holds the most common genes and DNA from its merged rows. None of the V and J calls come from the authors' own analysis; TCRdb made them. This sample has 1.5 million to 2 million distinct CDR3 sequences in its table, and about 32% of those were observed once. The ten largest clones add up to around 0.25% of the sample.

Every donor was a healthy Caucasian. A remark on this clonotype: No cognate antigen has been identified for it. Base qualities are not provided; no much larger clone lies one nucleotide away.

What the work shows at the level of the full study, not this receptor alone: Because the same donors could not be followed over many years, conclusions were based on cross-sectional statistical analysis. Invariant T cells such as MAIT and iNKT could partly confound zero-insertion analyses, although diverse VJ usage argued against such confounding for most clonotypes. Out-of-frame TCR alpha sequences shared between twins showed an excess of low generation-probability sequences compared with coincidental sharing between unrelated individuals. Abundant cord blood beta clonotypes had fewer insertions, young adult naive repertoires showed a similar but weaker trend, and memory repertoires showed no such trend. In monozygotic twins, recombination models systematically underestimated out-of-frame TCR alpha sharing, but the models matched the sharing seen between unrelated individuals. A weaker excess of twin sharing was found in beta out-of-frame sequences because the signal-to-noise ratio was lowered by fewer shared sequences.

The TCR was taken from a newborn girl in good health. Sequenced input: cord blood. The rearrangement joined TRBV18 to TRBJ2-5; the D gene lacks a confident call. The CDR3 amino acid sequence is: CASSPLWTGQETQYF. The nucleotide sequence is TGTGCCAGCTCACCACTTTGGACGGGCCAAGAGACCCAGTACTTC.